The 21 T cell receptor beta chains below come from one sample, sequenced in a study of tissue T cells after allogeneic stem cell transplantation. The table came from immunoSEQ multiplex PCR; TCRdb's copy has only in-frame clones and leaves some out. The table records around 6,400 clones, approximately 50% of them present only once. The material sequenced was duodenum tissue, taken at autopsy. The receptors shown here come from a female donor of 60 years or more with lung cancer.

This clone is judged large. V is TRBV3-1 (or the pseudogene TRBV3-2) and J is TRBJ2-1; unclear D gene. Per the germline V gene, CDR1 is LGHDT and CDR2 is YNNKEL (reference sequence). Trimming cost V 0 bases and J 3 bases, with 6 bases left between them. The CDR3 contains 14 residues. The chain's CDR3 is CASSQDGVYNEQFF. CDR3 in DNA: TGTGCCAGCAGCCAAGATGGGGTCTACAATGAGCAGTTCTTC.

The chain is built from TRBV7-2 and TRBJ1-6; no clear D. Germline V CDR1 and CDR2: SGHTA, FQGNSA. The CDR3 consists of 15 residues. The ends were cut back, 0 bases at V and 7 bases at J, with 10 bases in the middle. The DNA for the CDR3 is TGTGCCAGCAGCTTAGCACCAGGTCTCAATTCACCCCTCCACTTT. It encodes CASSLAPGLNSPLHF.

This clone showed up just once. The DNA of the CDR3 is TGTGCCATCAGTGATGGGACTAGCGAAGAGACCCAGTACTTC. Protein product: CAISDGTSEETQYF. The chain uses TRBV10-3 and TRBJ2-5; 10 bases align to TRBD2. This CDR3 contains 14 residues. J gave up 3 bases and V 3 bases, and 1 base lay outside the gene matches. CDR1 is ENHRY, CDR2 SYGVKD, per germline.

This rearrangement joins TRBV19 to TRBJ2-5, with D tentatively TRBD1 or TRBD2 (5 bases each). The CDR3 spans 15 residues. V was pared by 4 bases and J by 4 bases, with 16 bases between. From germline, CDR1 is LNHDA and CDR2 SQIVND (reference sequence). The CDR3 region has the DNA TGTGCCAGTAGTACGCATTCCGGGACCCGAGAGACCCAGTACTTC. It translates to CASSTHSGTRETQYF.

This clone ranks as medium-sized. The chain recombines TRBV7-2 with TRBJ1-2; D gene ambiguous. Germline CDR1 SGHTA, CDR2 FQGNSA. The CDR3 has 13 amino acids. The V end was cut by 3 bases, the J end by 4 bases, with 9 bases between. CDR3 protein: CASSFAGTYGYTF. CDR3 sequence (DNA): TGTGCCAGCAGCTTCGCAGGAACCTATGGCTACACCTTC.

The V gene is TRBV7-3, the J gene TRBJ1-1, with TRBD1 matching 7 bases. Losses at the gene ends were 1 base for V and 1 base for J; bases not matched to a gene: 6. Germline-derived CDR1 and CDR2 are SGHTA and FQGTGA. The CDR3 contains 16 residues. CDR3 in amino acids: CASSLKGAGANTEAFF. CDR3 bases: TGTGCCAGCAGCTTAAAGGGGGCAGGGGCGAACACTGAAGCTTTCTTT.

CDR3 DNA sequence: TGCGCCAGCAGAGCCACTAGCGGGGGGGCTAGGGAGACCCAGTACTTC. It specifies CASRATSGGARETQYF. This chain joins TRBV10-2 and TRBJ2-5, with 13 bases lining up with TRBD2. The J segment lost 5 bases and the V segment lost 6 bases, leaving 9 bases of the junction unmatched. Germline V gene data show CDR1 as WSHSY and CDR2 as SAAADI. The CDR3 consists of 16 residues.

This clone was seen only a few times. The chain carries TRBV7-8 and TRBJ2-7; unclear D gene. The CDR3 contains 14 residues. Germline assignment: CDR1 SGHVS and CDR2 FQNEAQ. V lost 2 bases, J lost 1 base, and 9 bases lay in between. CDR3 residues: CASSLTVPSYEQYF. The CDR3 coding sequence is TGTGCCAGCAGCTTAACGGTTCCTTCCTACGAGCAGTACTTC. The full variable domain, in which reference TRBV7-8 and TRBJ2-7 provide the parts outside the CDR3, is GAGVSQSPRYKVAKRGQDVALRCDPISGHVSLFWYQQALGQGPEFLTYFQNEAQLDKSGLPSDRFFAERPEGSVSTLKIQRTQQEDSAVYLCASSLTVPSYEQYFGPGTRLTVT.

This sequence joins TRBV11-1 and TRBJ2-7, with a possible D match to TRBD1 (5 bases). The CDR3 covers 14 residues. V lost 4 bases to trimming and J lost 2 bases, with 12 bases between them. Germline CDR1 is SGHAT and CDR2 is FQDESV (reference sequence). CDR3 sequence reads: CASSYSQGPYEQYF. The CDR3, as DNA: TGTGCCAGCAGCTATTCCCAGGGCCCCTACGAGCAGTACTTC.

The rearrangement joins TRBV30 to TRBJ1-2, with 9 bases lining up with TRBD1. The ends lost 4 bases at V and 6 bases at J; junction bases unmatched: 12. Germline V gene data show CDR1 as GTSNPN and CDR2 as SVGIG (reference sequence). There are 15 residues in the CDR3. The CDR3, as DNA: TGTGCCTGGAATCGGGGGACAGGGAGGACACATGGCTACACCTTC. The encoded protein is CAWNRGTGRTHGYTF.

This clone was seen a few times. V gene TRBV27 combines with J gene TRBJ2-7; no firm D call. Per germline, CDR1 MNHEY and CDR2 SMNVEV (reference sequence). The CDR3 is 13 amino acids. The V end lost 11 bases, the J end lost 0 bases, and 14 bases lay between the germline ends. The CDR3 DNA follows: TGTGCCCGGAAACTCTTCATCTCCTACGAGCAGTACTTC. Translation: CARKLFISYEQYF.

The chain couples TRBV6-5 to TRBJ2-7; 10 nucleotides match TRBD1. The V segment lost 6 bases and the J segment 5 bases; nucleotides outside the gene matches: 10. CDR1 is MNHEY, CDR2 SVGAGI, per germline. This CDR3 region has 15 residues. The CDR3 nucleotides read TGTGCCAGCAGGCACTCGGGACAGGGGCTGGACGAGCAGTACTTC. Translated: CASRHSGQGLDEQYF.

The CDR3 nucleotides are TGCGCCAGCAGCTCAGGGGACCCTAATGAAAAACTGTTTTTT. Protein: CASSSGDPNEKLFF. The rearrangement links TRBV5-1 to TRBJ1-4, with a weak D call TRBD1 (6 bases). CDR1 and CDR2 (germline): SGHRS, YFSETQ. Trimming took 3 bases from V and 3 from J, leaving 9 bases between them. This CDR3 contains 14 residues.

This clone was seen a few times. The chain is built from TRBV2 and TRBJ2-5; TRBD1 agrees at 9 bases. This CDR3 region has 15 residues. Germline-derived CDR1 and CDR2 are SNHLY and FYNNEI. With V trimmed by 6 bases and J by 5 bases, 10 bases remained unmatched. CDR3 sequence reads: CASRKQGATVETQYF. In DNA form, the CDR3 reads TGTGCCAGCAGGAAACAGGGGGCAACGGTTGAGACCCAGTACTTC. The full variable domain, with the rest looked up from reference TRBV2 and TRBJ2-5, is EPEVTQTPSHQVTQMGQEVILRCVPISNHLYFYWYRQILGQKVEFLVSFYNNEISEKSEIFDDQFSVERPDGSNFTLKIRSTKLEDSAMYFCASRKQGATVETQYFGPGTRLLVL.

The chain is built from TRBV6-1 and TRBJ1-5, with D unclear. V lost 3 bases and J lost 0, with 9 bases in between. The CDR3 has 15 residues. CDR1 and CDR2 (germline): MNHNS, SASEGT. DNA of the CDR3: TGTGCCAGCAGTGAGCAGAAGATTAGCAATCAGCCCCAGCATTTT. Translating gives CASSEQKISNQPQHF.

DNA of the CDR3: TGTGCCAGCAGCCAAGTAAGCAATGAGCAGTTCTTC. It yields the protein CASSQVSNEQFF. This sequence joins TRBV3-1 (or the pseudogene TRBV3-2) and TRBJ2-1; D call uncertain. CDR1 LGHDT and CDR2 YNNKEL come from the germline V gene (reference sequence). Trimming shortened V by 1 base and J by 6 bases, and 4 bases separated the two germline ends. This CDR3 is 12 amino acids long.

The chain has TRBV5-6 and TRBJ2-3, with D unresolved. Germline V gene lookup returns CDR1 SGHDT and CDR2 YYEEEE. V lost 3 bases and J lost 4, with 12 bases in between. The CDR3 covers 14 residues. In DNA form, the CDR3 reads TGTGCCAGCAGCTCTGGGTGGGCCTCAGATACGCAGTATTTT. It codes for CASSSGWASDTQYF.

This clone was recorded a few times. The V and J genes are TRBV6-2 or TRBV6-3 and TRBJ2-4; D might be TRBD2 (8 bases). Per germline, CDR1 MNHEY and CDR2 SVGEGT. CDR3 size: 15 residues. The ends were cut back, 6 bases at V and 6 bases at J, with 18 bases in the middle. CDR3 loop: CASSGTDAGGNIQYF. CDR3 nucleotide sequence: TGTGCCAGCAGCGGGACAGACGCGGGGGGAAACATTCAGTACTTC.

The chain couples TRBV20-1 to TRBJ2-5; D possibly corresponds to TRBD1 (5 bases). The V and J ends lost 3 bases and 3 bases respectively, with 14 bases between them. The CDR3 contains 14 residues. Per germline, CDR1 DFQATT and CDR2 SNEGSKA (reference sequence). The CDR3 sequence is CSASPGSGKETQYF. CDR3 nucleotides: TGCAGTGCTAGTCCAGGGTCGGGTAAAGAGACCCAGTACTTC.

V gene TRBV5-4 combines with J gene TRBJ2-3; no firm D call. V lost 4 bases and J 2 bases, leaving 17 bases between the germline ends. Germline loops: CDR1 SGHNT, CDR2 YYREEE (reference sequence). This CDR3 contains 16 residues. CDR3 region: CASSLPGRRNTDTQYF. The CDR3 region has the DNA TGTGCCAGCAGCCTGCCCGGGCGGCGGAACACAGATACGCAGTATTTT.

J is TRBJ2-7 and V is TRBV25-1; TRBD1 aligns across 9 bases. V lost 3 bases, J lost 0 bases, and 6 bases stayed unmatched. Germline V gene data show CDR1 as MGHDK and CDR2 as SYGVNS. The CDR3 runs to 16 residues. The DNA for the CDR3 is TGTGCCAGCAGTGATACCGGGACAGGGAACTCCTACGAGCAGTACTTC. This codes for CASSDTGTGNSYEQYF.